These 31 T cell receptor beta chains came from one sample sequenced in a study of CD8 T cells in ankylosing spondylitis. TCRdb reprocessed the 5' RACE reads with MiXCR, giving one entry per CDR3 protein. There are around 180,000 distinct CDR3 sequences in the sample; around 13% occur only once, and 8% to 13% lies in the top ten. The sequenced sample consisted of blood, either unsorted or a sorted T cell fraction (not recorded which). The receptors derive from a female donor with ankylosing spondylitis or in good health (not recorded which).

This clonotype was recorded a few times. The V and J genes are TRBV10-3 and TRBJ1-5; D unresolved. Germline CDR1 and CDR2: ENHRY and SYGVKD. Between the trimmed V and J ends, which lost 0 bases and 4 bases, there was a span of 16 bases. This CDR3 contains 17 residues. The CDR3 sequence is CAISESTSSSFNQPQHF. CDR3 in DNA: TGTGCCATCAGTGAGTCGACGTCCAGTTCATTTAATCAGCCCCAGCATTTT.

This clonotype was seen a handful of times. This chain uses TRBV29-1 with TRBJ2-5; D remains ambiguous. This CDR3 has 11 amino acids. Trimming cost V 2 bases and J 3 bases, with 4 bases left between them. The germline V gene encodes CDR1 SQVTM and CDR2 ANQGSEA. The CDR3, as DNA: TGCAGCGTTGAAAAGAAAGAGACCCAGTACTTC. As protein: CSVEKKETQYF.

This clonotype was found a few times. The gene calls are TRBV5-1 and TRBJ2-1, with 13 bases lining up with TRBD2. V shed 3 bases and J 8 bases; nucleotides not matched to a gene: 8. The CDR3 has 16 residues. The germline V gene encodes CDR1 SGHRS and CDR2 YFSETQ. The CDR3 reads CASSYTRTSGSDEQFF. CDR3 in DNA: TGCGCCAGCAGCTACACCCGGACTAGCGGGAGTGATGAGCAGTTCTTC.

This clonotype came up a few times. In DNA, the CDR3 is TGCGCCAGCAGCCCCCCGCTAGCGGACACCGGGGAGCTGTTTTTT. Amino acid sequence: CASSPPLADTGELFF. V is TRBV5-1 and J is TRBJ2-2; 7 bases are shared with TRBD2. CDR3 length: 15 amino acids. Per germline, CDR1 SGHRS and CDR2 YFSETQ. After removal of 4 bases from V and 3 bases from J, the junction contained 6 bases not matched to a gene.

This clonotype was counted between two and nine times. The CDR3 sequence: CASSLGGVTAHQKYYEQYF. For the CDR3, the DNA is TGTGCCAGCAGCTTAGGAGGGGTGACTGCACATCAAAAATACTACGAGCAGTACTTC. The chain has TRBV11-2 and TRBJ2-7, with D perhaps TRBD1 or TRBD2 (5 bases each). Germline lookup yields CDR1 SGHAT and CDR2 FQNNGV. V lost 1 base and J 3 bases, leaving 25 bases between the germline ends. This CDR3 spans 19 amino acids.

This clonotype came up many times. This chain links TRBV6-2 or TRBV6-3 with TRBJ2-5, with D tentatively TRBD2 (5 bases). V was pared by 6 bases and J by 0 bases, with 14 bases between. This CDR3 spans 15 amino acids. Germline V gene sequence: CDR1 MNHEY, CDR2 SVGEGT. The CDR3, as DNA: TGTGCCAGCAGCCTGGACTTGGCGGACCAAGAGACCCAGTACTTC. As protein: CASSLDLADQETQYF.

The V call is TRBV3-1, the J call TRBJ1-1; D is possibly TRBD1 (5 bases). Germline CDR1 is LGHDT and CDR2 is YNNKEL (reference sequence). Trimming left V 3 bases short and J 8 bases short, with 13 bases between. The CDR3 has 13 residues. Written as DNA, the CDR3 is TGTGCCAGCAGCCATCTCCCGGGGGGGGAAGCTTTCTTT. It is translated as CASSHLPGGEAFF.

There are a few counts of this clonotype. Here the CDR3 DNA reads TGTGCCAGCAGCCGCCTAGCGGGAGATTTGCGAGAGCAGTTCTTC. It yields the protein CASSRLAGDLREQFF. The V gene is TRBV6-1, the J gene TRBJ2-1; 10 positions agree with TRBD2. Germline V gives CDR1 MNHNS, CDR2 SASEGT. With V trimmed by 6 bases and J by 10 bases, 12 bases remained unmatched. CDR3 length: 15 residues.

This clonotype was recorded only once. The junction departs from the called germline gene at one end, perhaps through a read error. V is TRBV13 and J is TRBJ1-5; D perhaps matches TRBD1 (6 bases). The CDR3 is 16 amino acids. CDR1 PRHDT and CDR2 FYEKMQ come from the germline V gene (reference sequence). DNA for the CDR3: TGTGCCAGCAGCGCGACAGGTGGGGGGAGCAGTCAGCCCCAGCATTTT. This sequence encodes CASSATGGGSSQPQHF.

This chain joins TRBV19 and TRBJ1-6; the D gene is possibly TRBD1 (5 bases). The V end was cut by 3 bases, the J end by 5 bases, with 11 bases between. The CDR3 totals 15 residues. Per the germline V gene, CDR1 is LNHDA and CDR2 is SQIVND (reference sequence). CDR3 nucleotides: TGTGCCAGTAGTATGCAGGGCTGGGATAATTCACCCCTCCACTTT. Residues: CASSMQGWDNSPLHF.

This clonotype was seen repeatedly, ten times or more. The chain uses TRBV12-3 or TRBV12-4 and TRBJ1-5, with no clear D. This CDR3 is 14 amino acids long. The germline V and J ends were trimmed by 7 bases and 8 bases, with 18 bases remaining between them. DNA of the CDR3: TGTGCCAGCACCAACGGGCAAGGGAGTAAGCCCCAGCATTTT. Translating it yields CASTNGQGSKPQHF.

This clonotype has more than one count but fewer than ten. The chain links TRBV15 to TRBJ2-3; D gene uncertain. This CDR3 is 15 amino acids long. Trimming removed 0 bases at V and 0 bases at J, with 7 bases between. CDR1 is LNHNV, CDR2 YYDKDF, per germline (reference sequence). CDR3 DNA: TGTGCCACCAGCAGAGAGCCAGGTAGCACAGATACGCAGTATTTT. Translation: CATSREPGSTDTQYF.

With respect to this clonotype: A read error is possible here, since a much larger clone lies one base away. J is TRBJ2-5 and V is TRBV24-1, with 8 bases matching TRBD2. Germline V lookup: CDR1 KGHDR, CDR2 SFDVKD. This CDR3 comprises 15 residues. This CDR3 reads CAISEGTSGQETQYF. DNA for the CDR3: TGTGCCATCAGTGAGGGAACTAGCGGACAAGAGACCCAGTACTTC.

The chain recombines TRBV5-5 with TRBJ1-2, with no clear D. Trimming took off 0 bases at V and 5 bases at J, with 8 bases between the two ends. The germline V gene has CDR1 SGHKS and CDR2 YYEKEE (reference sequence). The CDR3 is 13 amino acids. The CDR3 spells CASSLVGRYGYTF. The CDR3 DNA reads TGTGCCAGCAGCTTGGTGGGGAGGTATGGCTACACCTTC.

This clonotype appeared many times. The chain combines TRBV13 with TRBJ1-2, with D possibly TRBD1 on 6 matching bases. The V gene lost 3 bases and the J gene lost 4 bases, with 9 bases spanning the gap. Germline values: CDR1 PRHDT, CDR2 FYEKMQ (reference sequence). The length of the CDR3 is 13 residues. CDR3 residues: CASSFTGSYGYTF. CDR3 coding DNA: TGTGCCAGCAGCTTCACAGGGTCCTATGGCTACACCTTC.

The V gene is TRBV9, the J gene TRBJ1-1; D ambiguous. V shed 1 base and J shed 0 bases, with 10 bases lying between them. Germline values: CDR1 SGDLS, CDR2 YYNGEE. The CDR3 contains 15 residues. The DNA of the CDR3 is TGTGCCAGCAGCGTAACCGACCTTATGAACACTGAAGCTTTCTTT. As protein: CASSVTDLMNTEAFF.

Many counts were recorded for this clonotype. The rearrangement links TRBV20-1 to TRBJ2-7; a possible D gene is TRBD1 (6 bases). The V end was cut by 6 bases, the J end by 2 bases, with 14 bases between. This CDR3 spans 13 amino acids. Looked up from germline, CDR1 is DFQATT and CDR2 is SNEGSKA (reference sequence). CDR3 DNA: TGCAGTGCCTGGGGGCAGCGGACCTACGAGCAGTACTTC. Translation gives CSAWGQRTYEQYF.

This clonotype was seen a few times. The genes are TRBV30 and TRBJ1-1; D is perhaps TRBD1 (6 bases). The V gene lost 4 bases and the J gene lost 0 bases, with 12 bases spanning the gap. The CDR3 spans 14 residues. CDR1 and CDR2 (germline): GTSNPN, SVGIG (reference sequence). The CDR3 nucleotides read TGTGCCTGGAATCTCGGACAGCTGAACACTGAAGCTTTCTTT. Its protein is CAWNLGQLNTEAFF.

The chain links TRBV7-2 to TRBJ2-7, with 8 bases matching TRBD2. V shed 10 bases and J 1 base; nucleotides not matched to a gene: 9. The CDR3 length is 14 residues. Germline V gene data show CDR1 as SGHTA and CDR2 as FQGNSA. The DNA of the CDR3 is TGTGCCATTGCGGGGGGCGGGAGTTCCTACGAGCAGTACTTC. Translating gives CAIAGGGSSYEQYF. Filled out from reference TRBV7-2 and TRBJ2-7, the complete variable domain reads GAGVSQSPSNKVTEKGKDVELRCDPISGHTALYWYRQSLGQGLEFLIYFQGNSAPDKSGLPSDRFSAERTGGSVSTLTIQRTQQEDSAVYLCAIAGGGSSYEQYFGPGTRLTVT.

In its sample, this clonotype was seen many times. The J gene is TRBJ2-3, the V gene TRBV24-1, with unresolved D. The ends were cut back, 9 bases at V and 2 bases at J, with 17 bases in the middle. The germline V gene has CDR1 KGHDR and CDR2 SFDVKD. The CDR3 extends over 15 amino acids. CDR3 sequence reads: CATQSVAVSTDTQYF. CDR3 nucleotides: TGTGCCACCCAGTCCGTGGCGGTTTCCACAGATACGCAGTATTTT.

This clonotype occurred a few times. This chain connects TRBV11-2 to TRBJ2-5; 7 positions match TRBD2. The V gene's germline CDR1 is SGHAT and CDR2 FQNNGV. V was clipped by 5 bases and J by 3 bases; unmatched bases: 3. The CDR3 has 13 residues. CDR3 amino acids: CASSTSGEETQYF. The CDR3 DNA reads TGTGCCAGCAGCACAAGCGGGGAAGAGACCCAGTACTTC.

This clonotype was picked up many times. The CDR3 nucleotides are TGTGCCAGCAGTTTGTTTTCCGGGACAGGGGTAAATGAGCAGTTCTTC. This gives the protein CASSLFSGTGVNEQFF. This rearrangement joins TRBV11-3 to TRBJ2-1; the match to TRBD1 covers 10 bases. This CDR3 spans 16 amino acids. J gave up 7 bases and V 6 bases, and 12 bases lay outside the gene matches. Germline V gene data show CDR1 as SGHNT and CDR2 as YENEEA.

This clonotype has at least ten counts. The chain combines TRBV7-9 with TRBJ1-1; the D is unclear. This CDR3 comprises 16 residues. Trimming removed 1 base at V and 0 bases at J, with 12 bases between. Germline CDR1 SEHNR, CDR2 FQNEAQ (reference sequence). The CDR3 DNA follows: TGTGCCAGCAGCTTAGAATGGTCAGCCTTGAACACTGAAGCTTTCTTT. This encodes CASSLEWSALNTEAFF.

V and J are TRBV19 and TRBJ2-7; D is undetermined. The V and J ends lost 3 bases and 7 bases respectively, with 10 bases between them. CDR3 length equals 12 residues. The germline V gene has CDR1 LNHDA and CDR2 SQIVND (reference sequence). CDR3 protein: CASSMKGWEQYF. CDR3 nucleotide sequence: TGTGCCAGTAGTATGAAGGGTTGGGAGCAGTACTTC.

This clonotype was picked up many times. V and J are TRBV5-4 and TRBJ1-1; 8 bases line up with TRBD1. The V gene end was trimmed by 4 bases and the J gene end by 3 bases; junction bases not matched to a gene: 8. The CDR3 consists of 15 residues. Germline V gives CDR1 SGHNT, CDR2 YYREEE (reference sequence). The CDR3 bases are TGTGCCAGCAGCCCGATCCAGGGGGCCGACACTGAAGCTTTCTTT. It yields the protein CASSPIQGADTEAFF.

The sample holds a few counts of this clonotype. The J gene is TRBJ2-7, the V gene TRBV19, with D perhaps TRBD1 (6 bases). This CDR3 is built from 16 residues. Trimming removed 4 bases from V and 5 bases from J, with 21 bases in between. The germline gives CDR1 LNHDA, CDR2 SQIVND (reference sequence). CDR3 bases: TGTGCCAGTAGTACCTACACAGGGATGGACAACGACGAGCAGTACTTC. Translation gives CASSTYTGMDNDEQYF.

This clonotype was recorded at least ten times. The chain recombines TRBV20-1 with TRBJ2-1; tentatively, D is TRBD2 (5 bases). CDR1 is DFQATT and CDR2 is SNEGSKA in the germline V gene (reference sequence). The CDR3 is 13 residues long. The V end lost 8 bases, the J end lost 6 bases, and 17 bases lay between the germline ends. CDR3 loop: CSSYLIGSNEQFF. The CDR3 nucleotides are TGCAGTTCCTATCTGATTGGGAGCAATGAGCAGTTCTTC.

This clonotype was seen ten or more times. The chain carries TRBV20-1 and TRBJ2-1; TRBD2 matches at 14 bases. Germline V lookup: CDR1 DFQATT, CDR2 SNEGSKA (reference sequence). V trimming: 3 bases; J trimming: 2 bases; junction bases outside the gene matches: 0. The CDR3 loop spans 15 amino acids. The CDR3 nucleotides are TGCAGTGCTAGGGGACTAGCGGGAGCCTACAATGAGCAGTTCTTC. Protein product: CSARGLAGAYNEQFF.

This clonotype was found a few times. This sequence joins TRBV19 and TRBJ1-1; maybe TRBD1 (5 bases). Trimming took 7 bases from V and 5 from J, leaving 14 bases between them. Germline CDR1 reads LNHDA; CDR2 reads SQIVND (reference sequence). The CDR3 loop spans 13 amino acids. Written as DNA, the CDR3 is TGTGCCAGTACTAGGTCAGGGCGGACTGAAGCTTTCTTT. This sequence encodes CASTRSGRTEAFF.

On this clonotype itself: Just one base apart from a much larger clone, this may be a read error. The chain couples TRBV7-9 to TRBJ2-5; 11 bases fit TRBD2. CDR1 is SEHNR, CDR2 FQNEAQ, per germline (reference sequence). The CDR3 extends over 16 amino acids. CDR3: CASSSGLAAPQENQYF. The CDR3 bases are TGTGCCAGCAGCTCGGGACTAGCGGCGCCCCAAGAGAACCAGTACTTC.

The table lists this clonotype with many counts. This chain links TRBV4-2 with TRBJ2-1, with TRBD2 identical over 8 bases. The CDR3 totals 15 residues. Germline loops: CDR1 LGHNA, CDR2 YNFKEQ. V lost 3 bases to trimming and J lost 5 bases; unmatched junction nucleotides: 6. The DNA of the CDR3 is TGTGCCAGCAGCCAGCTTAGCGGGACCGACAATGAGCAGTTCTTC. Its translation is CASSQLSGTDNEQFF.